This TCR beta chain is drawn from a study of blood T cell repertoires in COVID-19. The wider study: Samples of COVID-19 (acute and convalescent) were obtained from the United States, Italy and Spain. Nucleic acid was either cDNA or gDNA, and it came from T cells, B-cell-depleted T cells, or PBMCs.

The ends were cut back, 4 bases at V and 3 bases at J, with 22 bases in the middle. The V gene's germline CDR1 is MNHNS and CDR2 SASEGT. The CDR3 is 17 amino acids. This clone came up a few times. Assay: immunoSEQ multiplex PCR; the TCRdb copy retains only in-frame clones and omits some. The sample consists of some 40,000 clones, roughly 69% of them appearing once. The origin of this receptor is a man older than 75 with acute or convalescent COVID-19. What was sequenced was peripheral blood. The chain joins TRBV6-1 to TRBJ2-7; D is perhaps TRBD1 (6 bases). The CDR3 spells CASSVALTGADDYEQYF. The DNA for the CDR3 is TGTGCCAGCAGTGTTGCCCTGACAGGAGCCGATGACTACGAGCAGTACTTC.